This T cell receptor beta chain stems from a study of shared T cell receptors in the human thymus. V shed 2 bases and J shed 0 bases, with 7 bases lying between them. The CDR3 spans 14 residues. CDR1 and CDR2 (germline): SGHNT, YENEEA. Clones were read by immunoSEQ multiplex PCR, and TCRdb kept only the in-frame ones, dropping some. The sample consists of roughly 560,000 clones, 78% of them appearing once. These data were also reused for a study on human thymus T cells. That work adds: V and J genes seemed to be used with bias in thymic and blood repertoires.

The J gene is TRBJ1-2, the V gene TRBV11-3; D is ambiguous. Sequenced: thymocytes. The TCR originated in a boy in the first two years of life with a congenital heart defect. CDR3 region: CASSLSTANYGYTF. DNA of the CDR3: TGTGCCAGCAGCTTAAGTACAGCTAACTATGGCTACACCTTC.